These 17 T cell receptor beta chains share one sample of origin, sequenced in a study of shared clonotypes between healthy human individuals. Libraries were prepared by immunoSEQ multiplex PCR; TCRdb keeps only in-frame clonotypes and omits some of them. In the table there are some 350,000 clones, approximately 74% of which are singletons. Sequencing was performed on memory CD4+ T cells sorted from blood. As for subset: CD45RA-negative fraction. These receptors originate from a man aged 25 to 45 in good health.

The V and J genes are TRBV12-2 and TRBJ2-7; the table names TRBD2, a call not compared with the DNA. TRBV12-2 is a pseudogene segment. This CDR3 is 15 amino acids long. The DNA of the CDR3 is TGTGCAAGTCGCTCCCTCGGTACGGGGGGCTACGAGCAGTACTTC. Its translation: CASRSLGTGGYEQYF.

This chain links TRBV5-1 with TRBJ1-1; TRBD1 is a possible D gene (6 bases). This CDR3 region has 11 residues. CDR1 is SGHRS, CDR2 YFSETQ, per germline. Trimming removed 4 bases from V and 11 bases from J, with 12 bases in between. CDR3: CASSTRGLAFF. The DNA for the CDR3 is TGCGCCAGCAGCACCAGGGGATTGGCTTTCTTT.

This chain joins TRBV30 and TRBJ1-2; D is unclear. Germline V gene data show CDR1 as GTSNPN and CDR2 as SVGIG (reference sequence). Trimming removed 4 bases from V and 1 base from J, with 7 bases in between. The CDR3 is 12 amino acids. The CDR3 spells CAWTPNNYGYTF. The CDR3 region has the DNA TGTGCCTGGACCCCCAATAACTATGGCTACACCTTC.

In this sample, this clone turned up a few times. The genes are TRBV15 and TRBJ2-7; 12 bases line up with TRBD1. The CDR3 is made up of 14 amino acids. J gave up 5 bases and V 5 bases, and 4 bases lay outside the gene matches. Per the germline V gene, CDR1 is LNHNV and CDR2 is YYDKDF (reference sequence). Here the CDR3 DNA reads TGTGCCACCAGCTGGGGGACAGGGGGCGACGAGCAGTACTTC. Protein sequence: CATSWGTGGDEQYF.

The chain uses TRBV5-4 and TRBJ1-4; 7 bases match TRBD1. After removal of 0 bases from V and 7 bases from J, the junction contained 3 bases not matched to a gene. The CDR3 loop spans 14 amino acids. Germline V gives CDR1 SGHNT, CDR2 YYREEE (reference sequence). The CDR3 loop reads CASSLDRGSEKLFF. The CDR3 coding sequence is TGTGCCAGCAGCTTGGACAGGGGAAGTGAAAAACTGTTTTTT.

The chain is built from TRBV7-9 and TRBJ1-3; perhaps TRBD1 as D (6 bases). Germline V gene sequence: CDR1 SEHNR, CDR2 FQNEAQ (reference sequence). The CDR3 totals 15 residues. Trimming pared 5 bases from V and 1 base from J, leaving 12 bases between. CDR3 residues: CASSTVTGSGNTIYF. CDR3 DNA: TGTGCCAGCAGCACTGTTACAGGGTCTGGAAACACCATATATTTT.

The J gene is TRBJ2-1, the V gene TRBV5-1, with 10 bases matching TRBD2. Per the germline V gene, CDR1 is SGHRS and CDR2 is YFSETQ. J gave up 4 bases and V 4 bases, and 5 bases lay outside the gene matches. The CDR3 is 15 residues long. The CDR3 DNA reads TGCGCCAGCAGCCTCGGACTAGCGGCATACAATGAGCAGTTCTTC. Translation gives CASSLGLAAYNEQFF.

CDR3 coding DNA: TGCGCCAGCAGCTTGTTATCGGGAGAGGCAGATACGCAGTATTTT. It yields the protein CASSLLSGEADTQYF. This sequence joins TRBV5-1 and TRBJ2-3; the D gene is possibly TRBD2 (6 bases). With 1 base removed from V and 4 bases from J, the gap between germline ends came to 13 bases. The V gene's germline CDR1 is SGHRS and CDR2 YFSETQ. The CDR3 covers 15 residues.

This clone was seen a handful of times. Other DNA sequences in the sample encode the same CDR3. The V gene is TRBV7-2, the J gene TRBJ2-3; TRBD2 matches 13 bases. Looked up from germline, CDR1 is SGHTA and CDR2 is FQGNSA. The CDR3 sequence is 15 residues long. V was pared by 4 bases and J by 3 bases, with 1 base of the junction left unmatched. The CDR3: CASSSTSGRTDTQYF. DNA for the CDR3: TGTGCCAGCAGCTCGACTAGCGGGAGGACAGATACGCAGTATTTT.

A single count supports this clone. The rearrangement links TRBV29-1 to TRBJ2-3; 9 bases align to TRBD2. The V gene's germline CDR1 is SQVTM and CDR2 ANQGSEA. This CDR3 is 14 amino acids long. V shed 0 bases, J shed 11 bases, and the junction held 9 bases outside the gene matches. CDR3 nucleotides: TGCAGCGTTGAAGAAAACAGGGCGGGAGGGGTGCAGTATTTT. This codes for CSVEENRAGGVQYF.

The genes are TRBV6-1 and TRBJ2-1, with D maybe TRBD2 (6 bases). The CDR3 runs to 15 residues. CDR1 is MNHNS and CDR2 is SASEGT in the germline V gene. V was cut by 4 bases and J by 8 bases, with 18 bases left in between. CDR3 sequence: CASSGRRDGRHEQFF. CDR3 in DNA: TGTGCCAGCAGTGGACGGCGGGACGGTCGCCATGAGCAGTTCTTC.

J is TRBJ2-5 and V is TRBV28, with a tentative D call TRBD2 (6 bases). The CDR3 extends over 14 amino acids. V dropped 1 base and J dropped 2 bases, with 8 bases sitting between them. Germline loops: CDR1 MDHEN, CDR2 SYDVKM. The CDR3 nucleotides read TGTGCCAGCAGTTTATACCGGGGGCAAGAGACCCAGTACTTC. As protein: CASSLYRGQETQYF. The whole variable domain, remainder taken from reference TRBV28 and TRBJ2-5, is DVKVTQSSRYLVKRTGEKVFLECVQDMDHENMFWYRQDPGLGLRLIYFSYDVKMKEKGDIPEGYSVSREKKERFSLILESASTNQTSMYLCASSLYRGQETQYFGPGTRLLVL.

Points on this clone: A much larger clonotype is one base distant, so this may be a read error. This rearrangement joins TRBV6-6 to TRBJ2-2; D gene unclear. The CDR3 contains 11 residues. Trimming pared 6 bases from V and 4 bases from J, leaving 3 bases between. Germline loops: CDR1 MNHNY, CDR2 SVGAGI (reference sequence). The CDR3, as DNA: TGTGCCAGCAGCTTCACCGGGGAGCTGTTTTTT. Its translation: CASSFTGELFF.

The chain joins TRBV5-1 to TRBJ2-7; 9 nucleotides agree with TRBD1. The CDR3 spans 14 residues. V trimming: 1 base; J trimming: 5 bases; junction bases outside the gene matches: 4. The germline gives CDR1 SGHRS, CDR2 YFSETQ. Here the CDR3 reads CASSLLQGADEQYF. The CDR3 bases are TGCGCCAGCAGCTTGTTACAGGGGGCTGACGAGCAGTACTTC.

V and J are TRBV6-5 and TRBJ2-7, with D unclear. V lost 8 bases and J 0 bases, leaving 14 bases between the germline ends. The CDR3 is 14 amino acids. Germline V gene lookup returns CDR1 MNHEY and CDR2 SVGAGI. CDR3 sequence reads: CASSRSPTSYEQYF. The CDR3, as DNA: TGTGCCAGCTCTCGTTCTCCAACCTCCTACGAGCAGTACTTC.

This chain links TRBV29-1 with TRBJ1-2; D not resolved. Germline V gene sequence: CDR1 SQVTM, CDR2 ANQGSEA. This CDR3 has 15 residues. V was shortened by 1 base and J by 3 bases, with 15 bases between the two germline ends. The CDR3 sequence: CSVEVFRGSHYGYTF. CDR3 bases: TGCAGCGTTGAAGTGTTCCGGGGATCGCACTATGGCTACACCTTC.

V is TRBV2 and J is TRBJ1-4, with a possible D match to TRBD1 (5 bases). CDR1 and CDR2 from the germline V gene are SNHLY and FYNNEI. The CDR3 totals 14 residues. The germline V and J ends were trimmed by 3 bases and 8 bases, with 13 bases remaining between them. The CDR3 spells CASSDSGSLEKLFF. Here the CDR3 DNA reads TGTGCCAGCAGTGACTCAGGGTCTTTGGAAAAACTGTTTTTT. The complete variable domain, with remaining parts taken from reference TRBV2 and TRBJ1-4, reads EPEVTQTPSHQVTQMGQEVILRCVPISNHLYFYWYRQILGQKVEFLVSFYNNEISEKSEIFDDQFSVERPDGSNFTLKIRSTKLEDSAMYFCASSDSGSLEKLFFGSGTQLSVL.